Each of the 15 T cell receptor beta chains below was sequenced from the same sample in a study of radiotherapy plus CTLA-4 blockade in lung cancer (dated by TCRdb to the late 2010s). The method was the immunoSEQ multiplex PCR assay. TCRdb carries this immuneACCESS record with in-frame sequences only. Its versions omit some clonotypes, under half of them owing to an unresolved V gene in the studies checked, with the rest unexplained. The sample table shows tens of thousands of clones, and approximately 80% are seen once. More than 7% of the sample is in the top ten clones. This specimen was peripheral blood, taken from a patient treated with radiotherapy plus ipilimumab. The receptors were sampled from a human donor with non-small cell lung cancer who had a complete response to radiotherapy plus ipilimumab.

This chain joins TRBV10-3 and TRBJ2-7; perhaps TRBD2 as D (5 bases). The V end lost 3 bases, the J end lost 8 bases, and 8 bases lay between the germline ends. The CDR3 has 11 amino acids. Germline CDR1 ENHRY, CDR2 SYGVKD. The CDR3 region is CAISESGKQYV. The CDR3, as DNA: TGTGCCATCAGTGAATCGGGGAAGCAGTACGTC.

The chain carries TRBV19 and TRBJ1-3; D not resolved. CDR1 and CDR2 from the germline V gene are LNHDA and SQIVND (reference sequence). This CDR3 region has 14 residues. Trimming removed 5 bases from V and 4 bases from J, with 12 bases in between. The CDR3 spells CASSERGSGNTIYF. The CDR3 nucleotides are TGTGCCAGTAGTGAACGGGGATCAGGAAACACCATATATTTT.

The genes are TRBV7-2 and TRBJ2-7; 7 bases are shared with TRBD1. The CDR3 contains 14 residues. The junction had 4 bases not matched to a gene; V was cut back by 3 bases and J by 2 bases. Germline-derived CDR1 and CDR2 are SGHTA and FQGNSA. CDR3 sequence reads: CASSFGQETYEQYF. As DNA, the CDR3 is TGTGCCAGCAGCTTCGGACAGGAGACCTACGAGCAGTACTTC.

The V gene is TRBV7-9, the J gene TRBJ1-2; weak D call: TRBD1 (6 bases). The CDR3 runs to 14 residues. Germline-derived CDR1 and CDR2 are SEHNR and FQNEAQ (reference sequence). V was pared by 5 bases and J by 7 bases, with 17 bases between. The CDR3 DNA reads as TGTGCCAGCAGCGGGACACCCAGCTTTTTTGGCTACACCTTC. Residues: CASSGTPSFFGYTF.

This chain links TRBV9 with TRBJ1-1; weak D call: TRBD1 (6 bases). The CDR3 is made up of 15 amino acids. Trimming took 4 bases from V and 4 from J, leaving 17 bases between them. The germline V gene encodes CDR1 SGDLS and CDR2 YYNGEE. The CDR3 DNA is TGTGCCAGCAGCCCACTCCCGGGGGGCCGCACTGAAGCTTTCTTT. Amino acid sequence: CASSPLPGGRTEAFF.

The chain is built from TRBV6-1 and TRBJ1-2; no clear D gene. This CDR3 has 15 residues. V lost 0 bases and J 4 bases, leaving 12 bases between the germline ends. Germline V CDR1 and CDR2: MNHNS, SASEGT. The CDR3 loop reads CASSEASWVGYGYTF. As DNA, the CDR3 is TGTGCCAGCAGTGAAGCGAGTTGGGTTGGCTATGGCTACACCTTC.

The chain recombines TRBV4-1 with TRBJ1-1; a weak D match, TRBD1 (5 bases). Germline CDR1 reads MGHRA; CDR2 reads YSYEKL. The length of the CDR3 is 13 residues. With 5 bases removed from V and 3 bases from J, the gap between germline ends came to 10 bases. This chain's CDR3 is CASSFRADTEAFF. DNA for the CDR3: TGCGCCAGCAGCTTCAGGGCGGACACTGAAGCTTTCTTT.

The rearrangement joins TRBV2 to TRBJ2-1; 9 positions agree with TRBD2. This CDR3 has 16 residues. The germline gives CDR1 SNHLY, CDR2 FYNNEI. V lost 3 bases and J lost 3; bases outside the gene matches: 6. The CDR3 loop reads CASSDSGSGGYNEQFF. The CDR3 DNA reads TGTGCCAGCAGTGATAGCGGGAGTGGGGGCTACAATGAGCAGTTCTTC.

J is TRBJ2-2 and V is TRBV7-9, with 9 bases identical to TRBD1. The CDR3 is made up of 16 amino acids. Germline V gene sequence: CDR1 SEHNR, CDR2 FQNEAQ (reference sequence). The trim removed 1 base at V and 7 bases at J, leaving 7 bases unmatched. CDR3 in amino acids: CASSLVTGGAGGELFF. Here the CDR3 DNA reads TGTGCCAGCAGCTTAGTAACAGGGGGCGCCGGCGGGGAGCTGTTTTTT. Filled out from reference TRBV7-9 and TRBJ2-2, the complete variable domain reads DTGVSQNPRHKITKRGQNVTFRCDPISEHNRLYWYRQTLGQGPEFLTYFQNEAQLEKSRLLSDRFSAERPKGSFSTLEIQRTEQGDSAMYLCASSLVTGGAGGELFFGEGSRLTVL.

CDR3 nucleotides: TGTGCCAGCAGTGAGAAGACAGGGGCGAACACCGGGGAGCTGTTTTTT. This codes for CASSEKTGANTGELFF. The chain has TRBV6-1 and TRBJ2-2; 8 nucleotides match TRBD1. CDR1 and CDR2 from the germline V gene are MNHNS and SASEGT. There are 16 residues in the CDR3. The junction had 3 bases not matched to a gene; V was cut back by 3 bases and J by 0 bases.

The chain couples TRBV4-1 to TRBJ2-1, with D uncertain. Germline V CDR1 and CDR2: MGHRA, YSYEKL. The CDR3 consists of 13 residues. Trimming cost V 4 bases and J 7 bases, with 11 bases left between them. CDR3 protein: CASSPSARNEQFF. DNA for the CDR3: TGCGCCAGCAGCCCCTCCGCTAGGAATGAGCAGTTCTTC.

CDR3 region: CASRATSGDTGELFF. CDR3 coding DNA: TGTGCCAGCAGAGCGACTAGCGGGGACACCGGGGAGCTGTTTTTT. V and J are TRBV2 and TRBJ2-2; 11 nucleotides match TRBD2. Germline V gene lookup returns CDR1 SNHLY and CDR2 FYNNEI. Unmatched junction bases numbered 3, after V lost 6 bases and J lost 3 bases. There are 15 residues in the CDR3.

The chain joins TRBV9 to TRBJ1-5, with D hard to call. Germline CDR1 and CDR2: SGDLS and YYNGEE. V lost 0 bases, J lost 3 bases, and 7 bases lay in between. The CDR3 runs to 14 residues. The CDR3 DNA reads TGTGCCAGCAGCGTAGGGGAGACCAATCAGCCCCAGCATTTT. This translates into CASSVGETNQPQHF.

This chain joins TRBV4-3 and TRBJ2-3; TRBD2 agrees at 7 bases. CDR1 and CDR2 from the germline V gene are LGHNA and YSLEER. The CDR3 is made up of 16 amino acids. V was clipped by 3 bases and J by 1 base; unmatched bases: 7. The CDR3 region is CASSQVRAGGTDTQYF. In DNA, the CDR3 is TGCGCCAGCAGCCAGGTTCGGGCGGGAGGCACAGATACGCAGTATTTT.

This clone has a single count. The chain employs TRBV30 and TRBJ2-3; 8 nucleotides line up with TRBD1. The CDR3 runs to 15 residues. The J segment lost 1 base and the V segment lost 4 bases, leaving 7 bases of the junction unmatched. Germline V lookup: CDR1 GTSNPN, CDR2 SVGIG (reference sequence). CDR3 region: CAWTPGQGRTDTQYF. CDR3 DNA sequence: TGTGCCTGGACCCCTGGACAGGGTCGCACAGATACGCAGTATTTT.